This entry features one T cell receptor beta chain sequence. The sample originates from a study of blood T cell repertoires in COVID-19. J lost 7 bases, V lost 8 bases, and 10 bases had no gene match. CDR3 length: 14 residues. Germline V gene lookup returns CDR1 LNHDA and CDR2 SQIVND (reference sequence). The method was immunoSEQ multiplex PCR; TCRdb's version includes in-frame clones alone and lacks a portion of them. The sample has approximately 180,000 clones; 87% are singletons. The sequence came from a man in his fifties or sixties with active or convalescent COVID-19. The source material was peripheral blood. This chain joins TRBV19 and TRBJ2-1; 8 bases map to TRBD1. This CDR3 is CASGRTGLGNEQFF. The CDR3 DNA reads TGTGCCAGTGGGAGGACAGGGCTGGGAAATGAGCAGTTCTTC.